The 12 T cell receptor beta chains below were found in one sample sequenced in a study of shared clonotypes between healthy human individuals. Produced via immunoSEQ multiplex PCR; TCRdb's table is partial and in-frame only. The sample shows roughly 2,500,000 clones, approximately 93% of them seen only once. Sequencing was carried out using naive CD4+ T cells from PBMCs. As for subset: CD45RA+ positively selected. Receptors originate from a man aged 18-30 years in good health. Some clones in this sample may be carry-over from other donors' samples.

This chain links TRBV4-1 with TRBJ2-7; TRBD2 agrees at 9 bases. V trimming: 3 bases; J trimming: 6 bases; junction bases outside the gene matches: 3. The germline V gene has CDR1 MGHRA and CDR2 YSYEKL. The CDR3 sequence is 13 residues long. CDR3 coding DNA: TGCGCCAGCAGCCATACTAGCGGGTTCGAGCAGTACTTC. This gives the protein CASSHTSGFEQYF.

Turning to this clone: Other nucleotide sequences in the sample specify the same CDR3. This chain links TRBV5-1 with TRBJ2-3; 10 nucleotides align to TRBD2. CDR1 is SGHRS, CDR2 YFSETQ, per germline. CDR3 size: 15 residues. The V gene end was trimmed by 4 bases and the J gene end by 3 bases; junction bases not matched to a gene: 5. The CDR3 reads CASSLGLADTDTQYF. CDR3 nucleotides: TGCGCCAGCAGCCTCGGACTAGCGGATACAGATACGCAGTATTTT. Supplemented by reference TRBV5-1 and TRBJ2-3, the full variable domain reads KAGVTQTPRYLIKTRGQQVTLSCSPISGHRSVSWYQQTPGQGLQFLFEYFSETQRNKGNFPGRFSGRQFSNSRSEMNVSTLELGDSALYLCASSLGLADTDTQYFGPGTRLTVL.

The V call is TRBV7-9, the J call TRBJ2-3; D call uncertain. The germline V gene encodes CDR1 SEHNR and CDR2 FQNEAQ (reference sequence). This CDR3 is 13 amino acids long. Trimming took off 5 bases at V and 4 bases at J, with 10 bases between the two ends. The CDR3 spells CASSDDISDTQYF. The CDR3 DNA reads TGTGCCAGCAGCGACGATATATCAGATACGCAGTATTTT.

The chain has TRBV4-3 and TRBJ1-2; 7 bases map to TRBD1. The trim removed 4 bases at V and 4 bases at J, leaving 9 bases unmatched. The CDR3 runs to 15 residues. CDR1 is LGHNA and CDR2 is YSLEER in the germline V gene. The CDR3: CASSPVQGLGYGYTF. CDR3 DNA: TGCGCCAGCAGCCCCGTACAGGGGTTAGGCTATGGCTACACCTTC.

V gene TRBV7-3 combines with J gene TRBJ1-4, with 9 bases that match TRBD1. The V gene's germline CDR1 is SGHTA and CDR2 FQGTGA. This CDR3 is built from 14 residues. Trimming removed 6 bases from V and 6 bases from J; junction bases left unmatched: 5. The CDR3 sequence is CASSTGGRDEKLFF. The DNA for the CDR3 is TGTGCCAGCAGTACAGGGGGCCGCGATGAAAAACTGTTTTTT.

The gene calls are TRBV4-1 and TRBJ2-1, with TRBD2 matching over 12 bases. The junction had 4 bases not matched to a gene; V was cut back by 1 base and J by 3 bases. The CDR3 contains 17 residues. Germline CDR1 is MGHRA and CDR2 is YSYEKL. CDR3 protein: CASSQARGLAGYNEQFF. The CDR3 DNA follows: TGCGCCAGCAGCCAAGCCAGGGGACTAGCGGGCTACAATGAGCAGTTCTTC.

This sequence joins TRBV28 and TRBJ2-7; TRBD2 might be the D (5 bases). CDR1 MDHEN and CDR2 SYDVKM come from the germline V gene. The V gene lost 0 bases and the J gene lost 0 bases, with 12 bases spanning the gap. The CDR3 loop spans 16 amino acids. In DNA, the CDR3 is TGTGCCAGCAGTTTATGGGGCAGCGGAAGCTCCTACGAGCAGTACTTC. This sequence encodes CASSLWGSGSSYEQYF.

The chain uses TRBV5-1 and TRBJ1-2; D is perhaps TRBD1 (5 bases). The CDR3 covers 14 residues. CDR1 is SGHRS and CDR2 is YFSETQ in the germline V gene. Trimming took off 4 bases at V and 7 bases at J, with 17 bases between the two ends. In DNA form, the CDR3 reads TGCGCCAGCAGCCTGATGGGGCTCGGCGGTGGCTACACCTTC. Translation gives CASSLMGLGGGYTF.

The rearrangement uses TRBV19 and TRBJ1-1, with D possibly being TRBD1 (5 bases). V lost 4 bases to trimming and J lost 11 bases, with 23 bases between them. The V gene's germline CDR1 is LNHDA and CDR2 SQIVND (reference sequence). This CDR3 contains 15 residues. CDR3 sequence (DNA): TGTGCCAGTAGTACTCCGGGCCGCCGTCCTGGGGGGGCTTTCTTT. Translating gives CASSTPGRRPGGAFF.

The V and J genes are TRBV9 and TRBJ2-2; weak D call: TRBD2 (5 bases). The V end lost 0 bases, the J end lost 5 bases, and 11 bases lay between the germline ends. Germline V lookup: CDR1 SGDLS, CDR2 YYNGEE. CDR3 size: 15 residues. CDR3 DNA sequence: TGTGCCAGCAGCGTAGTGGCGAGCGGAACCGGGGAGCTGTTTTTT. Translated, it gives CASSVVASGTGELFF. The complete variable domain, with remaining parts taken from reference TRBV9 and TRBJ2-2, reads DSGVTQTPKHLITATGQRVTLRCSPRSGDLSVYWYQQSLDQGLQFLIQYYNGEERAKGNILERFSAQQFPDLHSELNLSSLELGDSALYFCASSVVASGTGELFFGEGSRLTVL.

V gene TRBV5-6 combines with J gene TRBJ2-1; D uncertain. This CDR3 comprises 13 residues. From germline, CDR1 is SGHDT and CDR2 YYEEEE. Trimming shortened V by 6 bases and J by 8 bases, and 15 bases separated the two germline ends. The CDR3 here is CASIGSLRDEQFF. CDR3 bases: TGTGCCAGCATAGGATCCCTCCGCGATGAGCAGTTCTTC. The full variable domain, rest sourced from reference TRBV5-6 and TRBJ2-1, is DAGVTQSPTHLIKTRGQQVTLRCSPKSGHDTVSWYQQALGQGPQFIFQYYEEEERQRGNFPDRFSGHQFPNYSSELNVNALLLGDSALYLCASIGSLRDEQFFGPGTRLTVL.

This clone has just one count. The chain recombines TRBV2 with TRBJ2-3; TRBD2 aligns across 14 bases. Unmatched junction bases numbered 21, after V lost 7 bases and J lost 3 bases. The CDR3 loop spans 21 amino acids. Germline loops: CDR1 SNHLY, CDR2 FYNNEI. CDR3 nucleotide sequence: TGTGCCAGCACCGGTGGCTCGGGACTAGCGGGAGCAAACGTTGGGACAGATACGCAGTATTTT. Its protein is CASTGGSGLAGANVGTDTQYF.